This T cell receptor (beta chain) is drawn from a study of T cell repertoires in ileal Crohn's disease. TCRdb's table, derived via immunoSEQ multiplex PCR, lists solely in-frame clones and lacks some. Here the sample spans 6,500 to 10,000 clones, roughly 79% being singletons. The V end was cut by 5 bases, the J end by 5 bases, with 12 bases between. CDR3 length: 13 amino acids. CDR1 and CDR2 (germline): LNHDA, SQIVND (reference sequence). By sample fraction, this clone is large. The chain recombines TRBV19 with TRBJ1-1; unclear D gene. The receptor comes from an adult with Crohn's disease. The sequencing input was ileal tissue. The CDR3 is CASSLGVWTEAFF. DNA of the CDR3: TGTGCCAGTAGTCTCGGGGTATGGACTGAAGCTTTCTTT.